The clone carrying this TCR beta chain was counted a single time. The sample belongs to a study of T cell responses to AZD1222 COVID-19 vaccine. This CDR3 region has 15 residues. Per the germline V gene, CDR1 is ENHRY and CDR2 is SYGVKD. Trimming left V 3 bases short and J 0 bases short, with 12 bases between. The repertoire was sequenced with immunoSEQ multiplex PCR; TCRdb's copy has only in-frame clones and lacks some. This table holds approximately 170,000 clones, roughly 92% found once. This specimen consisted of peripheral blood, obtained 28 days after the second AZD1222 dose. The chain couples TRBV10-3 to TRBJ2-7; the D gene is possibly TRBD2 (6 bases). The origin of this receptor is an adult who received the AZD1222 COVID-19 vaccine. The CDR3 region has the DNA TGTGCCATCAGTGACCCCGGGAGCTCCTCCTACGAGCAGTACTTC. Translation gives CAISDPGSSSYEQYF.